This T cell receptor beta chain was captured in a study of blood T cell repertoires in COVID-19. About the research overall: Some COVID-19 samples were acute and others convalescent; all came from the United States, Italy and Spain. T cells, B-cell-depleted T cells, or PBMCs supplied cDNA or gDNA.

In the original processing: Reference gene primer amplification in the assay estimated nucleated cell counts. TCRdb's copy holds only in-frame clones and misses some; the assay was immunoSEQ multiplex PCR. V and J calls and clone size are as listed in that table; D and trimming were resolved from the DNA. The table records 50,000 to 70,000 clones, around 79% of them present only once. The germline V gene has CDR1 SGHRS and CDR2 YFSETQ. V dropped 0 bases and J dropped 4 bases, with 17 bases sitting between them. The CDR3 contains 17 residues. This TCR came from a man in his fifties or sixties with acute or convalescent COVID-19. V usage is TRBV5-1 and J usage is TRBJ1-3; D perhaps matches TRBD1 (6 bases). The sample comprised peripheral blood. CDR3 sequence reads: CASSLDAGGMFGNTIYF. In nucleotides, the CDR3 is TGCGCCAGCAGCTTGGATGCGGGGGGCATGTTCGGAAACACCATATATTTT.